This is a list of T cell receptor beta chains from one sample in a study of T cells in Graves' hyperthyroidism and ophthalmopathy. One entry per CDR3 protein results from TCRdb running MiXCR on the multiplex PCR reads. The sample has 350,000 to 400,000 distinct CDR3 sequences; around 14% are singletons. The specimen sequenced was blood. These receptors were obtained from a woman aged 30 to 39 with Graves' hyperthyroidism. Both conserved end residues are part of each CDR3. The order of the fields is D gene, J gene, V gene, clone size, CDR3 protein, CDR3 DNA. The D gene is left open where the match is weak. Clone size is stated in some rows and not others, as once, few, many or a class when expanded.

-,TRBJ1-2,TRBV29-1,few,CSVGHNYGYTF,TGCAGCGTTGGACATAACTATGGCTACACCTTC
TRBD1,TRBJ2-7,TRBV27,many,CASRGTAHSPYEQYF,TGTGCCAGCAGGGGGACAGCTCACTCTCCCTACGAGCAGTACTTC
-,TRBJ1-1,TRBV11-3,many,CASSEGEKDTEAFF,TGTGCCAGCAGCGAGGGGGAGAAGGACACTGAAGCTTTCTTT
-,TRBJ2-7,TRBV27,many,CATTPLGSYEQYF,TGTGCCACCACTCCCCTCGGGTCCTACGAGCAGTACTTC
-,TRBJ2-3,TRBV7-8,many,CASAGDGHTDTQYF,TGTGCCAGCGCCGGGGACGGACACACAGATACGCAGTATTTT
TRBD1,TRBJ1-5,TRBV7-3,-,CASGGGAGQPQHF,TGTGCCAGCGGAGGGGGCGCGGGTCAGCCCCAGCATTTT
TRBD1,TRBJ1-4,TRBV9,-,CASSSWTGNNEKLFF,TGTGCCAGCAGCTCCTGGACAGGGAATAATGAAAAACTGTTTTTT
TRBD2,TRBJ2-7,TRBV19,few,CASSPAGGFYEQYF,TGTGCCAGTAGCCCTGCGGGAGGCTTCTACGAGCAGTACTTC
-,TRBJ1-4,TRBV2,-,CASNWGAGNEKLFF,TGTGCCAGCAACTGGGGCGCGGGGAATGAAAAACTGTTTTTT
-,TRBJ2-7,TRBV19,few,CASSIEGLEQYF,TGTGCCAGTAGTATAGAGGGGCTGGAGCAGTACTTC
TRBD2,TRBJ2-2,TRBV2,-,CASRELAGDTGELFF,TGTGCCAGCAGAGAACTAGCGGGAGACACCGGGGAGCTGTTTTTT
-,TRBJ2-3,TRBV29-1,few,CSVEPRNESTDTQYF,TGCAGCGTTGAACCTCGGAACGAGAGCACAGATACGCAGTATTTT
TRBD1,TRBJ1-1,TRBV5-1,many,CASSQMTGKAEAFF,TGCGCCAGCAGCCAAATGACAGGGAAGGCTGAAGCTTTCTTT
-,TRBJ1-2,TRBV28,many,CASSHAYRDTTNYGYTF,TGTGCCAGCAGTCATGCCTACCGGGACACAACTAACTATGGCTACACCTTC